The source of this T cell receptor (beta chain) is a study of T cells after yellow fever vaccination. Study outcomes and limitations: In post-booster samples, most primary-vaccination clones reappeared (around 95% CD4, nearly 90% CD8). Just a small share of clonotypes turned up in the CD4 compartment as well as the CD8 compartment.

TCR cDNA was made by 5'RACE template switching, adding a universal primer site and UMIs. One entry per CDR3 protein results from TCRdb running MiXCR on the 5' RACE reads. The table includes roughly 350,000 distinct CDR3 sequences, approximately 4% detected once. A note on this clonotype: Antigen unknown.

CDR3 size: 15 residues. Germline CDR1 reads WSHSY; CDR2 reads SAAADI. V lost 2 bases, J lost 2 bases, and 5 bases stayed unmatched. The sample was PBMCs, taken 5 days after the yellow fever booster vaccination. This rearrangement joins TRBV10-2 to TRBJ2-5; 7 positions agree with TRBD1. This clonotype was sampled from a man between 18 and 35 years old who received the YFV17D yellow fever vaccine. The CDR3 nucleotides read TGCGCCAGCAGTGAGCTGGGACAGCGACAAGAGACCCAGTACTTC. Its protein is CASSELGQRQETQYF.